This T cell receptor beta chain stems from a study of blood T cell repertoires in COVID-19. Study overall: The analysed material was cDNA or gDNA that came from T cells, B-cell-depleted T cells, or PBMCs.

The V segment lost 0 bases and the J segment 5 bases; nucleotides outside the gene matches: 7. The CDR3 runs 15 residues. Germline V gene lookup returns CDR1 SGHNT and CDR2 YYREEE (reference sequence). Seattle cases were enrolled at active infection and followed longitudinally. Per the authors' pipeline: Estimation of nucleated cell counts relied on the amplification of reference gene primers. The repertoire was sequenced with immunoSEQ multiplex PCR; TCRdb's copy has only in-frame clones and lacks some. V, J and clone size reflect that table, while D and trimming were determined from the DNA. The sample holds 200,000 to 250,000 clones, over 80% seen once.

Sequencing was performed on peripheral blood. This TCR was sampled from a woman aged 25 to 45 with COVID-19, enrolled during active disease. The chain links TRBV5-4 to TRBJ1-2; 7 bases match TRBD1. CDR3 sequence: CASSLGGTADYGYTF. The CDR3, as DNA: TGTGCCAGCAGCTTGGGCGGGACAGCTGATTATGGCTACACCTTC.